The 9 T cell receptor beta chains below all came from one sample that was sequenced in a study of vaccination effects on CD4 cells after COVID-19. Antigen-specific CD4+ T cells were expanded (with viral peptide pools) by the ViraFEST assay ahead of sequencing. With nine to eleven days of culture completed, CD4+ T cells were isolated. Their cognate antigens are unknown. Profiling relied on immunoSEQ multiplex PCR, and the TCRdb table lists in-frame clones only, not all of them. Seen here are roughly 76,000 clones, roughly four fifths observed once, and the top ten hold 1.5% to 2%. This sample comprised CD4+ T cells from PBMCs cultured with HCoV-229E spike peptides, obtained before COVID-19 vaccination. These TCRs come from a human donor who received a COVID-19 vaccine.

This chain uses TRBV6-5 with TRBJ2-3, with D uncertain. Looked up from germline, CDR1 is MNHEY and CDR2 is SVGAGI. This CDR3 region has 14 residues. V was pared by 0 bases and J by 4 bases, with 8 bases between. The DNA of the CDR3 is TGTGCCAGCAGTTACTCGCGACGGGCAGATACGCAGTATTTT. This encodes CASSYSRRADTQYF.

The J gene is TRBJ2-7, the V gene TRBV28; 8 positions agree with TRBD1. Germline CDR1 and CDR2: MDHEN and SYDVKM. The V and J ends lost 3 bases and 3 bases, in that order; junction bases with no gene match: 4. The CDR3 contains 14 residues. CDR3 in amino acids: CASSLYRGVYEQYV. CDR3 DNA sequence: TGTGCCAGCAGTTTGTACAGGGGGGTCTACGAGCAGTACGTC.

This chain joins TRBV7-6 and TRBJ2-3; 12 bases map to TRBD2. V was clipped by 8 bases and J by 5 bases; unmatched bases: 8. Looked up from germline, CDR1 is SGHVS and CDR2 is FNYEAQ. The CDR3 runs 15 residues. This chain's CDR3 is CASRLAGGSRDTQYF. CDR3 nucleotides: TGTGCCAGCCGGCTAGCGGGGGGGAGCCGAGATACGCAGTATTTT.

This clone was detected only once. As DNA, the CDR3 is TGTGCCAGCAGCTCGACAGGGGCGGGCAATCAGCCCCAGCATTTT. This translates into CASSSTGAGNQPQHF. The chain joins TRBV28 to TRBJ1-5; 8 nucleotides match TRBD1. The CDR3 length is 15 residues. Germline CDR1 MDHEN, CDR2 SYDVKM. The V and J ends lost 6 bases and 2 bases, in that order; junction bases with no gene match: 6.

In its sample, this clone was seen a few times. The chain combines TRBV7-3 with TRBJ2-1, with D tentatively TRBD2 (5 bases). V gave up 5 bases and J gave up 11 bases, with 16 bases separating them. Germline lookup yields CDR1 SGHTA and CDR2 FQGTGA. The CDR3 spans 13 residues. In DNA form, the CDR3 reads TGTGCCAGCAGCGTAAAGGATAGGACTCAGCAGTTCTTC. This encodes CASSVKDRTQQFF.

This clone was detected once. CDR3 amino acids: CATSEHTGEATQYF. In DNA, the CDR3 is TGTGCCACCAGTGAGCACACAGGGGAGGCGACCCAGTACTTC. The V gene is TRBV24-1, the J gene TRBJ2-5, with D possibly TRBD1 on 7 matching bases. This CDR3 is built from 14 residues. The ends were cut back, 4 bases at V and 7 bases at J, with 15 bases in the middle. Looked up from germline, CDR1 is KGHDR and CDR2 is SFDVKD.

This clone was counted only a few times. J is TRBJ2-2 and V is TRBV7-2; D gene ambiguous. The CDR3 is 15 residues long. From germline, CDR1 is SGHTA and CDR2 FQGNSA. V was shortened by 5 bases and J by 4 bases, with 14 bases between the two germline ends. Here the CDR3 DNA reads TGTGCCAGCAGCCCCAGCGTAACACCCACCGGGGAGCTGTTTTTT. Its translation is CASSPSVTPTGELFF.

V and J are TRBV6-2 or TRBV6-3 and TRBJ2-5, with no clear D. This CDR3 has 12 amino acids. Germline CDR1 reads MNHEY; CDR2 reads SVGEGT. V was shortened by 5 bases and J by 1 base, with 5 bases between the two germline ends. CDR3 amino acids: CASSNSQETQYF. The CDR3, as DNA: TGTGCCAGCAGTAACAGCCAAGAGACCCAGTACTTC.

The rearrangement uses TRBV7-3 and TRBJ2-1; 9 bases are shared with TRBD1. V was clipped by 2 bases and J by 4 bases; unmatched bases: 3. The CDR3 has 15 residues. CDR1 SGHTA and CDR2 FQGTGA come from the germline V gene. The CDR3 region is CASSLAQGAYNEQFF. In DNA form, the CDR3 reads TGTGCCAGCAGCTTAGCACAGGGGGCGTACAATGAGCAGTTCTTC.